The TCR beta chain described here comes from a study of blood T cell repertoires in COVID-19. V shed 8 bases and J shed 5 bases, with 12 bases lying between them. The germline V gene has CDR1 LNHDA and CDR2 SQIVND (reference sequence). This CDR3 is built from 12 residues. Only in-frame clones appear in the TCRdb table, and some are missing; sequencing was by immunoSEQ multiplex PCR. Among around 100,000 clones listed, more than 75% were seen once. The sample consisted of peripheral blood. This sequence originates from a human donor in a cohort sampled during active COVID-19. J is TRBJ1-2 and V is TRBV19; weak D call: TRBD1 (6 bases). The DNA for the CDR3 is TGTGCCAGTTTTAGACAGGCATATGGCTACACCTTC. Its translation: CASFRQAYGYTF.